Given below is one TCR beta chain in context. The specificity of this receptor is unknown. Base qualities are not recorded, but no much larger clone differs from it by a single base. The sample comes from a study of T cell responses to AZD1222 COVID-19 vaccine (dated by TCRdb to about 2021). About the study as a whole: AZD1222 recipients with second doses at about 4 weeks or about 12 weeks were pooled, because spike-specific TCR depth and breadth did not differ between schedules. Enrollment into the trials was organized by age into subgroups of 18-55, 56-69 and 70-plus years, and those subgroups contained approximately 160, 26 and 62 TCR-sequenced participants, respectively. A total of around 240 trial participants underwent TCR sequencing, of whom about 200 had received two doses of AZD1222 and 26 had received two doses of the MenACWY control vaccine. General study outcomes and caveats: Because no day 14 peak-response samples were available, repertoires were characterized only after the peak T cell response. The vaccine-associated CD4 TCRs covered the entire spike protein, and the dominant responses fell in regions 160-218 and 743-854. The 56-69-year group was small, and its depth increase did not reach significance, likely because of low power. Reportedly, close to half of the unique spike-specific TCRs recognized epitopes lying outside the regions that are mutated in the B.1.351 and B.1.1.7 variants. Conclusions about previously exposed vaccinees are limited because only six or seven AZD1222 recipients were SARS-CoV-2 seropositive at baseline. Most participants were white British and females outnumbered males, and the authors suggested that clonal diversity may have been underestimated. A significant rise in spike-specific TCR breadth and depth was observed after two AZD1222 doses relative to day 0 and relative to MenACWY recipients.

The CDR3 regions of human TCRbeta chains were analyzed by immunosequencing. For the original study's pipeline: TCRs in the repertoires were compared against a reference library of SARS-CoV-2-specific TCRs that had been generated with the MIRA antigen-specificity platform. Breadth meant the fraction of unique TCRs that were SARS-CoV-2-associated, whereas depth meant the fraction of total T cells that were SARS-CoV-2-associated. Each spike-specific TCR was assigned to its reactive spike region and to a CD4 or CD8 class using the MIRA data. Log10-transformed breadth and depth values were compared by one-way ANOVA with Sidak's multiple comparisons tests. As stored in TCRdb, this immuneACCESS dataset retains in-frame rearrangements with V and J assigned. A fraction of the clones does not appear; measured against another copy, unresolved V genes explain less than half of the discrepancy, and the remainder lacks a known reason. The V and J calls and clone size are taken from that table; D and trimming were inferred from the DNA. This sample is represented by over 45,000 clones; 80% to 90% of them were singletons. In total, the top ten clones hold under 2% of the sample.

The time point label of this sample denotes: baseline before first vaccination. Samples from vaccinated people were obtained from the UK trials COV001 and COV002, which included a single-blind randomized controlled phase 2/3 trial of AZD1222 (ChAdOx1 nCoV-19) in healthy adults. For TCRbeta chain sequencing, PBMC samples were collected from trial participants at day 0 and at day 28 after the second dose. Per the germline V gene, KGHSH is the CDR1 and LQKENI is the CDR2. The CDR3 runs 15 residues from the cysteine to the phenylalanine. Of the read, only the CDR3 DNA is kept; its 45 bases are in frame from base 1. V loses 2 bases of germline sequence and J loses 8 bases, and the interval between the two ends is 18 bases.

The clonotype originates from an adult in good health. The input for sequencing was peripheral blood, taken on day 0 of AZD1222 vaccination. The chain is encoded by TRBV18 joined to TRBJ1-1, with a tentative D gene TRBD1 over 6 matching bases. Read as DNA, the sequence is TGTGCCAGCTCACCATTATCACAGGGTAGTCGGGAAGCTTTCTTT. This yields the protein CASSPLSQGSREAFF. With the portions outside the CDR3 filled from the reference TRBV18 and TRBJ1-1 genes, the complete variable region becomes NAGVMQNPRHLVRRRGQEARLRCSPMKGHSHVYWYRQLPEEGLKFMVYLQKENIIDESGMPKERFSAEFPKEGPSILRIQQVVRGDSAAYFCASSPLSQGSREAFFGQGTRLTVV.